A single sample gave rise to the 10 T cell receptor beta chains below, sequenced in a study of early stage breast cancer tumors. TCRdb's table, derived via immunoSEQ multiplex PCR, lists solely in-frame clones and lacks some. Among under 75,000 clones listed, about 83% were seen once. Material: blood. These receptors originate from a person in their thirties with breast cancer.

Here the CDR3 DNA reads TGTGCCAGCAGCTCCCGAGGAGGACAGGGGCGCCCCGGGGAGCTGTTTTTT. Amino acids: CASSSRGGQGRPGELFF. The genes are TRBV5-8 and TRBJ2-2, with TRBD1 matching 9 bases. Per germline, CDR1 SGHTS and CDR2 YDEGEE. J lost 6 bases, V lost 3 bases, and 12 bases had no gene match. This CDR3 spans 17 amino acids.

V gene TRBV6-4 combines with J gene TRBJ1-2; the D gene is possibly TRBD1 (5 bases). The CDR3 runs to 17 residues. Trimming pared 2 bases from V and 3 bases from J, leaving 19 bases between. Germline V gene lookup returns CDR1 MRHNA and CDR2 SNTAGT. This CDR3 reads CASSDGTDGAGDYGYTF. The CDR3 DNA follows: TGTGCCAGCAGTGACGGGACGGACGGAGCCGGTGACTATGGCTACACCTTC.

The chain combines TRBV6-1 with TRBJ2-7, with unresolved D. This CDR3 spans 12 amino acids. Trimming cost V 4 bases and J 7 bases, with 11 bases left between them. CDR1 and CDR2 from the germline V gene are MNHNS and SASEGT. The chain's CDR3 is CASSGDRLEQYF. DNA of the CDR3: TGTGCCAGCAGTGGCGACCGTTTGGAGCAGTACTTC.

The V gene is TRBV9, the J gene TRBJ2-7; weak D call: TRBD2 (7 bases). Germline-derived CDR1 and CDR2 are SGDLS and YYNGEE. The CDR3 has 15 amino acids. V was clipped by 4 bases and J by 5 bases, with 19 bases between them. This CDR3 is CASSPHGGGSDEQYF. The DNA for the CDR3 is TGTGCCAGCAGCCCCCATGGGGGGGGCAGCGACGAGCAGTACTTC.

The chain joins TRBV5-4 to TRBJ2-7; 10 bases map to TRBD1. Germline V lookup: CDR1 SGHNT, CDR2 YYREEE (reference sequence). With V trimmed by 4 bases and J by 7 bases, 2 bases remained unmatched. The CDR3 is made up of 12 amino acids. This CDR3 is CASSQDRGEQYF. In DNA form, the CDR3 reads TGTGCCAGCAGCCAGGACAGGGGGGAGCAGTACTTC.

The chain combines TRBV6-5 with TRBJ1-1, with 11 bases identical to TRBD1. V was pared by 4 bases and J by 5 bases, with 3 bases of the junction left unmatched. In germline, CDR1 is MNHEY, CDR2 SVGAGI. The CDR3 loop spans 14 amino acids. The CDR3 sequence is CASSSWDRGTEAFF. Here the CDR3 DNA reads TGTGCCAGCAGTTCCTGGGACAGGGGGACTGAAGCTTTCTTT.

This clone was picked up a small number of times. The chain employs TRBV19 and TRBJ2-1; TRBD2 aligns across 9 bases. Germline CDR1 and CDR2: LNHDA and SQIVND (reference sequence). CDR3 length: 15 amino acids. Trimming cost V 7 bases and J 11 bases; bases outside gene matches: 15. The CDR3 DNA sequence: TGTGCCAGTACCCAAAGGGGGCTAGCGGGATCACAGCAGTTCTTC. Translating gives CASTQRGLAGSQQFF.

CDR3 region: CASSAAGTSGHNEQFF. CDR3 DNA sequence: TGTGCCAGCAGCGCTGCCGGGACTAGCGGTCACAATGAGCAGTTCTTC. This sequence joins TRBV9 and TRBJ2-1; 11 nucleotides agree with TRBD2. J lost 5 bases, V lost 3 bases, and 7 bases had no gene match. The CDR3 runs to 16 residues. Germline lookup yields CDR1 SGDLS and CDR2 YYNGEE.

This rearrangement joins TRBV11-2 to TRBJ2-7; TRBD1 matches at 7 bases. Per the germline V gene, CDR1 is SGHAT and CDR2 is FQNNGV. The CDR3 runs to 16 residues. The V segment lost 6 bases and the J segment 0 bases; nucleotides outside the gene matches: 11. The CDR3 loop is CASSSQGWGSSYEQYF. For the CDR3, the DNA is TGTGCCAGCAGTTCACAGGGGTGGGGGAGCTCCTACGAGCAGTACTTC.

CDR3 in amino acids: CASSLARGGDSPLHF. The DNA of the CDR3 is TGTGCCAGCAGCTTAGCGCGAGGGGGGGATTCACCCCTCCACTTT. The gene calls are TRBV7-6 and TRBJ1-6; D is possibly TRBD1 (6 bases). The CDR3 length is 15 residues. CDR1 SGHVS and CDR2 FNYEAQ come from the germline V gene. The V end lost 0 bases, the J end lost 8 bases, and 11 bases lay between the germline ends.